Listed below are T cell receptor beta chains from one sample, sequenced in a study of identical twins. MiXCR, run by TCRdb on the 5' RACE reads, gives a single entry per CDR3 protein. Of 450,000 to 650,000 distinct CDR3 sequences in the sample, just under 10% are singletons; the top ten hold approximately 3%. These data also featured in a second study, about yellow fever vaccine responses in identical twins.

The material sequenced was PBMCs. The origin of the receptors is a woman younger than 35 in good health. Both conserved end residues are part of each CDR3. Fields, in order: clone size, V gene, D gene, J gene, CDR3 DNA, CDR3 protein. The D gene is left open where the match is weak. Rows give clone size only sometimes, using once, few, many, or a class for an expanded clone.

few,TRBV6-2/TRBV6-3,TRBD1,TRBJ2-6,TGTGCCATGGGACAGTCCGGGGCCAACGTCCTGACTTTC,CAMGQSGANVLTF
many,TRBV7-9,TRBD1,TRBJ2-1,TGTGCCAGCAGACCCGGGACAGGGGAAGGGTACAATGAGCAGTTCTTC,CASRPGTGEGYNEQFF
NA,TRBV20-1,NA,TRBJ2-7,TGCAGTGCCAGAAGGAGGTCTAGGGACGGGACTCCTTCCTACGAGCAGTACTTC,CSARRRSRDGTPSYEQYF
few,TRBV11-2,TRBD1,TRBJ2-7,TGTGCCAGCAGCTTATTCCAGGGGGCTGGTGAGCAGTACTTC,CASSLFQGAGEQYF
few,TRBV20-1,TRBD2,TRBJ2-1,TGCAGTGCTAGCCCCCGTACTAGCGGCTACAATGAGCAGTTCTTC,CSASPRTSGYNEQFF
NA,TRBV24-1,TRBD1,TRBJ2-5,TGTGCCACCAGTGATCCCTGGACAGGGGCCACGGAGACCCAGTACTTC,CATSDPWTGATETQYF
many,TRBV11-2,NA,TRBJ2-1,TGTGCCAGCAGCCCAATCTCAGGGTTTAGCTCCTACAATGAGCAGTTCTTC,CASSPISGFSSYNEQFF
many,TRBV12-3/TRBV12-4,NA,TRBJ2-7,TGTGCCAGCAGCCCCTCGATAGCTCCCTACGAGCAGTACTTC,CASSPSIAPYEQYF
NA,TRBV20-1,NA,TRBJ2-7,TGCAGTGCTAGAAGCCCGACACGGACCTACGAGCAGTACTTC,CSARSPTRTYEQYF
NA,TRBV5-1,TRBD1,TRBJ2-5,TGCGCCAGCAGCTTACAACAGGGGGGCGGCGAGACCCAGTACTTC,CASSLQQGGGETQYF
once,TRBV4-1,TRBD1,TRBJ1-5,TGCGCCAGCAGCCAACCTGGGAAGGGGGCTGATCAGCCCCAGCATTTT,CASSQPGKGADQPQHF
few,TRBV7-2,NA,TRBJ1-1,TGTGCCAGCAGCTTAGTTAAGATCGCGGCGGGTGAAGCTTTCTTT,CASSLVKIAAGEAFF
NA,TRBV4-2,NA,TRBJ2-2,TGTGCCAGCAGCCATCCTCCCGGCCGGGAGCTGTTTTTT,CASSHPPGRELFF
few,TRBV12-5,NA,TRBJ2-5,TGTGCTAGTGGCAGGGACCTCCAAGAGACCCAGTACTTC,CASGRDLQETQYF
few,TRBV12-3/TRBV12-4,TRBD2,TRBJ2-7,TGTGCCAGCAGGCAGACTAGCGGGACCTACGAGCAGTACTTC,CASRQTSGTYEQYF
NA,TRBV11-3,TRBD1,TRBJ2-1,TGTGCCAGCAGCTCGCGGGACAGGGGAATCAATGAGCAGTTCTTC,CASSSRDRGINEQFF
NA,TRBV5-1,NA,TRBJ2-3,TGCGCCAGCAGCTCCGACCCCCCTAATACGCAGTATTTT,CASSSDPPNTQYF
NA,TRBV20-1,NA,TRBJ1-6,TGCAGTGCTAGAGAAGGCAATTCACCCCTCCACTTT,CSAREGNSPLHF
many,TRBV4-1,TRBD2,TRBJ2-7,TGCGCCAGCAGCCTTCCGACCGGGACTAGCGGGAGTTGGGAGCAGTACTTC,CASSLPTGTSGSWEQYF
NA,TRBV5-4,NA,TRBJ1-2,TGTGCCAGCAGCTTGGATCCCCAGTGGCATGGCTACACCTTC,CASSLDPQWHGYTF
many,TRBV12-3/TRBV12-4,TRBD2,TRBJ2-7,TGTGCCAGCAGCGCCCGGAGCGGGAGGCTCAACGAGCAGTACTTC,CASSARSGRLNEQYF
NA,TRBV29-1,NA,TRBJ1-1,TGCAGCGCCGGCGGCCTGGACATTGAAGCTTTCTTT,CSAGGLDIEAFF
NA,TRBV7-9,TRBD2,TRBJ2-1,TGTGCCAGCAGCTTAGCGGCGGGAGTGAAGAACAATGAGCAGTTCTTC,CASSLAAGVKNNEQFF
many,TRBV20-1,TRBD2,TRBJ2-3,TGCAGTGCTAGACTAGCGGGGTCTAGCACAGATACGCAGTATTTT,CSARLAGSSTDTQYF
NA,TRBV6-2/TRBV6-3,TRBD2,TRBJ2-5,TGTGCCAGCAGCCCCAGAGCGGGGGGTCGAGAGACCCAGTACTTC,CASSPRAGGRETQYF
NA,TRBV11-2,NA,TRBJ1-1,TGTGCCAGCAGCTTAGGAACGGGGGGGAGGATGAACACTGAAGCTTTCTTT,CASSLGTGGRMNTEAFF
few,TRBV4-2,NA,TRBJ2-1,TGTGCCAGCAGCCAAGATCGGGTATCCCTATCCTACAATGAGCAGTTCTTC,CASSQDRVSLSYNEQFF
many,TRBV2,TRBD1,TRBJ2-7,TGTGCCGGACAGGGGGCTTCCTACGAGCAGTACTTC,CAGQGASYEQYF
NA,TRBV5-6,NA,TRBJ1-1,TGTGCCAGCAGCCCCGGACAGTTTACCGAAGCTTTCTTT,CASSPGQFTEAFF
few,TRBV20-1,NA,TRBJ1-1,TGCAGTGCCGGGGGTGTAGTAACTGAAGCTTTCTTT,CSAGGVVTEAFF
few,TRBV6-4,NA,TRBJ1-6,TGTGCCAGCAGTGAATTAGTTGGGACACCCCTCCACTTT,CASSELVGTPLHF
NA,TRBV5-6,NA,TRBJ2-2,TGTGCCAGCAGCTCGGTCGTGGGGCCAAACACCGGGGAGCTGTTTTTT,CASSSVVGPNTGELFF
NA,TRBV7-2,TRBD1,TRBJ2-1,TGTGCCAGCAGTGCCGACAGGGGGTCCTACAATGAGCAGTTCTTC,CASSADRGSYNEQFF
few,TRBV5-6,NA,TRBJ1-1,TGTGCCAGCAGCTTACACGTTATGGACACTGAAGCTTTCTTT,CASSLHVMDTEAFF
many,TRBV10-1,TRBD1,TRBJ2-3,TGCGCCAGCAGATTGGGACAGGGTCAAGATACGCAGTATTTT,CASRLGQGQDTQYF
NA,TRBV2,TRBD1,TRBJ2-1,TGTGCCAGCAGACCCCACAGGGGGGAGAACAATGAGCAGTTCTTC,CASRPHRGENNEQFF
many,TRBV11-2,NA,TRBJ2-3,TGTGCCAGCAGCACAGGACTCGTTATTACGCAGTATTTT,CASSTGLVITQYF
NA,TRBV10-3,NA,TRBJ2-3,TGTGCCATCAGCCTCGCGCCTCCCAGAGCGTATTTT,CAISLAPPRAYF
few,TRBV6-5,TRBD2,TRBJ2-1,TGTGCCAGCAGTTCTTTGACTAGCGGGAGCCATTCATACTACAATGAGCAGTTCTTC,CASSSLTSGSHSYYNEQFF
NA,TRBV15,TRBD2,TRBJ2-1,TGTGCCACCAGCGGACTTAGCGGGAAGAACCTCAATGAGCAGTTCTTC,CATSGLSGKNLNEQFF
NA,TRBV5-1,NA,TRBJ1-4,TGCGCCAGCAGCCTCTTTTCCTCCAATGAAAAACTGTTTTTT,CASSLFSSNEKLFF
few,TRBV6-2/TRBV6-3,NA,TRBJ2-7,TGTGCCAGCAGTCTCCCGGGACCAGCCCCGGAGCAGTACTTC,CASSLPGPAPEQYF
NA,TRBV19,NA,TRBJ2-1,TGTGCCAGTAGCCGGCCCCCGACAGTGAGCTCCTACAATGAGCAGTTCTTC,CASSRPPTVSSYNEQFF
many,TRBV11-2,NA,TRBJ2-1,TGTGCCAGCAGCTTAGGCGATGTGTCGCAGTTCTTC,CASSLGDVSQFF
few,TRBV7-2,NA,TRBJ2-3,TGTGCCAGCAGCCCACAGGGGACTAGCACAGATACGCAGTATTTT,CASSPQGTSTDTQYF
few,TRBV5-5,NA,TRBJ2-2,TGTGCCAGCAGCCCTATACAGGGGGAGCTGTTTTTT,CASSPIQGELFF
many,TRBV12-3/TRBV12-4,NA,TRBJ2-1,TGTGCCAGCACTCGCCCCAGGGACATTTACCACAATGAGCAGTTCTTC,CASTRPRDIYHNEQFF
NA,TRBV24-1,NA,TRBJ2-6,TGTGCCACCAGTGATCCCTCTCCGGGCTCTGGGGCCAACGTCCTGACTTTC,CATSDPSPGSGANVLTF
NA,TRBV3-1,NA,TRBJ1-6,TGTGCCAGCAGCCAAGGACAGATAATTAATTCACCCCTCCACTTT,CASSQGQIINSPLHF